This T cell receptor (beta chain) was recovered during a study of blood T cell repertoires in COVID-19. Across the whole study: Donors in the United States, Italy and Spain gave samples during acute or convalescent COVID-19. Sources were T cells, B-cell-depleted T cells, or PBMCs; the material itself was cDNA or gDNA.

The assay was immunoSEQ multiplex PCR, and TCRdb's table has in-frame clones only and misses some. Found here are about 440,000 clones, 75% to 90% of them singletons; the top ten hold more than 4%. The CDR3 length is 15 residues. Germline-derived CDR1 and CDR2 are SGHNT and YYREEE (reference sequence). Trimming removed 4 bases at V and 3 bases at J, with 13 bases between. The rearrangement joins TRBV5-4 to TRBJ2-2; D is possibly TRBD2 (5 bases). The sequence was obtained from a woman in her twenties or thirties with acute or convalescent COVID-19. Sequencing was performed on peripheral blood. Written as DNA, the CDR3 is TGTGCCAGCAGCGGGAGTGGGAGATACACCGGGGAGCTGTTTTTT. Translated, it gives CASSGSGRYTGELFF.